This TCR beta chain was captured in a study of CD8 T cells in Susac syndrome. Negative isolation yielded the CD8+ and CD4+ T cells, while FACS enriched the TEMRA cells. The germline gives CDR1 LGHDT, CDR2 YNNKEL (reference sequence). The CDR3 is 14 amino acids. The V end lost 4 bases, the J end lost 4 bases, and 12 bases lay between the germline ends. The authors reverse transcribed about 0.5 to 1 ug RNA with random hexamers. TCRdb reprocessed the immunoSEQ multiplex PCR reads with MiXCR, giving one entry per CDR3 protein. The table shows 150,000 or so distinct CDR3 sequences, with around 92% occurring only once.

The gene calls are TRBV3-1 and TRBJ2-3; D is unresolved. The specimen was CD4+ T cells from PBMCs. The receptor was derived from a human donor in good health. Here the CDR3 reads CASSLTYEADTQYF. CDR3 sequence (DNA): TGTGCCAGCAGCCTAACTTACGAGGCAGATACGCAGTATTTT.